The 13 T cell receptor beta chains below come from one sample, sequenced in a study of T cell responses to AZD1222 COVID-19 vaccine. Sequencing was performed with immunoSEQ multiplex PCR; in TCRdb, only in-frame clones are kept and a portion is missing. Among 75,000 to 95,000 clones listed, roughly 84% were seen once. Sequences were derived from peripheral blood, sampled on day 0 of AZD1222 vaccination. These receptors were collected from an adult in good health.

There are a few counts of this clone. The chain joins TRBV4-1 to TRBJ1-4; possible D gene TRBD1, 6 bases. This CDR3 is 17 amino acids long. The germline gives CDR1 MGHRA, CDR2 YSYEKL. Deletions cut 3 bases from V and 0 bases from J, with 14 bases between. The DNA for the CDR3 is TGCGCCAGCAGCCATTCGGACAGCCCATCAACTAATGAAAAACTGTTTTTT. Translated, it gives CASSHSDSPSTNEKLFF.

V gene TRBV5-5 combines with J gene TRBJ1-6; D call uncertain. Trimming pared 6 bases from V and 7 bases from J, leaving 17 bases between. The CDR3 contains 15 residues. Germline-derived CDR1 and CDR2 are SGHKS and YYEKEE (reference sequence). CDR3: CASTPSYSPNSPLHF. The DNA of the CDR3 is TGTGCCAGCACCCCATCTTACAGTCCGAATTCACCCCTCCACTTT.

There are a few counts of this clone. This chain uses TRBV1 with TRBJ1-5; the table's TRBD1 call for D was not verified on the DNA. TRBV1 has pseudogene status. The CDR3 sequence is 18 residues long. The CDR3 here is CTSSHLRDRETQGQPQHF. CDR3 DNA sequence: TGCACCAGCAGCCACCTCCGGGACAGGGAAACACAAGGACAGCCCCAGCATTTT.

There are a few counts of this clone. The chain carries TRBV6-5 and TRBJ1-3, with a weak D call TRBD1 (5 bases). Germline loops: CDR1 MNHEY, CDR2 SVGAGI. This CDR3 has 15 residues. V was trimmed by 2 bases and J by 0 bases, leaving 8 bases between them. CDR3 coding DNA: TGTGCCAGCAGTTACGCAGACAGCTCTGGAAACACCATATATTTT. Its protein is CASSYADSSGNTIYF.

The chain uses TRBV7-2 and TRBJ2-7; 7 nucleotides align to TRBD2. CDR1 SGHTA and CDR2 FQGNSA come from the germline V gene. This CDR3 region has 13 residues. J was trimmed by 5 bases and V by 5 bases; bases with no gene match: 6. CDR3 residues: CASSPGLVDEQYF. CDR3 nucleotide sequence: TGTGCCAGCAGCCCCGGACTAGTTGACGAGCAGTACTTC.

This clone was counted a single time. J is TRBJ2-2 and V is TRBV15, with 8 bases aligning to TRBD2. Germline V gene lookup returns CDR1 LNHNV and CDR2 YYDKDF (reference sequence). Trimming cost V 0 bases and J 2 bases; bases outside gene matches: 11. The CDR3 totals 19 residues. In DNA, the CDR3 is TGTGCCACCAGCAGAGACGGGGGGATTAGCGGGAAAAACACCGGGGAGCTGTTTTTT. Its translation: CATSRDGGISGKNTGELFF.

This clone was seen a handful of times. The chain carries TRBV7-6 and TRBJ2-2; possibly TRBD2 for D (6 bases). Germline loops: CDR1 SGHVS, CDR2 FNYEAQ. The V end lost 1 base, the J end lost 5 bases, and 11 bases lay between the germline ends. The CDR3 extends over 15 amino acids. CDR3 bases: TGTGCCAGCAGCTTAGGGACTACCCGAACCGGGGAGCTGTTTTTT. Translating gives CASSLGTTRTGELFF.

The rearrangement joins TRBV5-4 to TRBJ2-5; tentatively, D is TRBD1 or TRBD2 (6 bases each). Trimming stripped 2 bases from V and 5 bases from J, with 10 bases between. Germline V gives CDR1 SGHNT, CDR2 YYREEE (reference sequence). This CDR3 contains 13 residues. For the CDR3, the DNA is TGTGCCAGCAGCTTTAGGGGGAGGGAGACCCAGTACTTC. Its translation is CASSFRGRETQYF.

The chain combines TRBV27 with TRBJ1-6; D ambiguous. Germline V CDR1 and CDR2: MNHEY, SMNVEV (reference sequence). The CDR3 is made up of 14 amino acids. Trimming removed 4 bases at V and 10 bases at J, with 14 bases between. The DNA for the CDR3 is TGTGCCAGCAGTTGGCAGCAGCCCGTGTCACCCCTCCACTTT. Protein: CASSWQQPVSPLHF.

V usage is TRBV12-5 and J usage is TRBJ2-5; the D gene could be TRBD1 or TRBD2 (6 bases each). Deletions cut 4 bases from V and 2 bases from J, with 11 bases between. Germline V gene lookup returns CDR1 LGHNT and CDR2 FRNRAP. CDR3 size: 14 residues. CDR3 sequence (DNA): TGTGCTAGTGGTTGGAGGGGGGTACAAGAGACCCAGTACTTC. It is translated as CASGWRGVQETQYF.

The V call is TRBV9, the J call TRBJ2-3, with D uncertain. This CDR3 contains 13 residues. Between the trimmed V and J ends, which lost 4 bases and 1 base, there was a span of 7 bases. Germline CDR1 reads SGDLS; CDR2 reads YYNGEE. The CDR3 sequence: CASSPTGTDTQYF. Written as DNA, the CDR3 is TGTGCCAGCAGCCCAACAGGCACAGATACGCAGTATTTT.

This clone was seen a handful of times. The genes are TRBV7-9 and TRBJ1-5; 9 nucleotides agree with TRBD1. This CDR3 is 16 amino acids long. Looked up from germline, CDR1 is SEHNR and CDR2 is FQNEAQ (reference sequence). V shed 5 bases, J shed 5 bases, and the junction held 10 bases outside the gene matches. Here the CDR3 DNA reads TGTGCCAGCAGCCCCCCCGGGACAGGGTTCGATCAGCCCCAGCATTTT. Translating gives CASSPPGTGFDQPQHF.

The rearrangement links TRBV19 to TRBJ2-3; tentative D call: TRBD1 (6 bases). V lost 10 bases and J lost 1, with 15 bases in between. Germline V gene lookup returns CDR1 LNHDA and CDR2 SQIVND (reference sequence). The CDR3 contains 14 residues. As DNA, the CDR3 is TGTGCCACTGTCCCACAGGGCCGCACAGATACGCAGTATTTT. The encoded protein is CATVPQGRTDTQYF.